The TCR beta chain under discussion was sequenced for a study of metastatic and nonmetastatic thyroid tumors. By frequency in the sample, this clone is medium-sized. Methods used by the authors: The distant-metastasis classifier for papillary thyroid cancer was built from CDR3 differences across clinicopathological groups. TCRdb re-called the PCR reads through MiXCR. For this entry, the V and J calls and clone size follow TCRdb and not the study's own pipeline. The table has some 25,000 clones, approximately 20% seen once. V lost 6 bases, J lost 1 base, and 9 bases lay in between. Germline-derived CDR1 and CDR2 are MNHNS and SASEGT. The CDR3 sequence is 13 residues long. Patients had received no treatment of any kind before thyroid surgery.

The clonotype was recovered from a female donor with papillary thyroid cancer or a benign thyroid nodule (not recorded which). Some clones in this sample may be carry-over from other donors' samples. The rearrangement uses TRBV6-1 and TRBJ1-1, with D unclear. The sequenced sample was blood. CDR3 nucleotide sequence: TGTGCCAGCAGACATACAGAGAACACTGAAGCTTTCTTT. Residues: CASRHTENTEAFF.